This T cell receptor (beta chain) emerged from a study of healthy donors' naive CD4 and CD8 T cells. Study-wide results and caveats: Positive CDR3 charge linked to CD4+ cells, negative to CD8+ cells. Naive CD4+ and CD8+ cells reportedly differed in usage of most V and J genes. Bulk sequencing left alpha and beta chains unpaired.

TCR libraries were built from approximately 0.55 ug of total RNA by linear amplification. Each CDR3 protein gets one entry after TCRdb re-called the reads with MiXCR. In the table there are about 180,000 distinct CDR3 sequences, 65% to 75% of which are singletons. CD4+CD8-CD45RO-CD45RA+ cells were naive CD4+; CD8+CD4-CD45RA+CD27bright cells were naive CD8+. This CDR3 has 16 residues. Trimming at V came to 6 bases and at J to 5 bases, leaving 9 bases not matched to a gene. Concerning this clonotype itself: Antigen unknown.

Material for sequencing was naive CD4+ and CD8+ T cells sorted from blood, pooled from several donors. The J gene is TRBJ2-5, the V gene TRBV12-3 or TRBV12-4; 13 bases match TRBD2. This receptor was obtained from a pool of human donors in good health; the sample pools cells from several healthy donors. CDR3 nucleotide sequence: TGTGCCAGCAGACCCGGGACTAGCGGGGTCATGGAGACCCAGTACTTC. Protein product: CASRPGTSGVMETQYF.